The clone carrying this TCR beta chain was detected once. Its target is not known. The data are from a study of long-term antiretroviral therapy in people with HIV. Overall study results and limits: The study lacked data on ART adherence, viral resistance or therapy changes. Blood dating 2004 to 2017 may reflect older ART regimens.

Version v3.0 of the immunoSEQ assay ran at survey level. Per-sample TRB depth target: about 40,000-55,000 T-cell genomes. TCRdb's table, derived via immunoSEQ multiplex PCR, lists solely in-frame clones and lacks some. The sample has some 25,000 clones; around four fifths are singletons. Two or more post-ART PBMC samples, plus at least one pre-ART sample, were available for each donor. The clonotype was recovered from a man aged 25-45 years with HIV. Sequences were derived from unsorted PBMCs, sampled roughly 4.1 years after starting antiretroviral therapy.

CDR3 in DNA: TGCGCCAGCAGCATAGGGACATTTGGAAACACCATATATTTT. Encoded protein: CASSIGTFGNTIYF. V and J are TRBV5-1 and TRBJ1-3; TRBD1 might be the D (6 bases). This CDR3 is built from 14 residues. CDR1 and CDR2 from the germline V gene are SGHRS and YFSETQ. V lost 4 bases and J lost 3, with 11 bases in between.